What follows are 27 T cell receptor beta chains derived from one specimen sequenced in a study of T cell responses to AZD1222 COVID-19 vaccine. The method was immunoSEQ multiplex PCR; TCRdb's version includes in-frame clones alone and lacks a portion of them. The sample has approximately 100,000 clones, around 90% seen once; the top ten hold around 9.4%. The sample in question was peripheral blood, obtained on day 0 of AZD1222 vaccination. The receptors come from an adult in good health.

The V call is TRBV29-1, the J call TRBJ1-2; D not certain. CDR3 size: 14 residues. The germline CDR1 and CDR2 sequences are SQVTM and ANQGSEA. In DNA form, the CDR3 reads TGCAGTCCCTTTCAGGTTAGGACGGACTATGGCTACACCTTC. It codes for CSPFQVRTDYGYTF.

The V and J genes are TRBV7-9 and TRBJ2-7, with D hard to call. V lost 3 bases and J 3 bases, leaving 12 bases between the germline ends. The CDR3 contains 14 residues. Per germline, CDR1 SEHNR and CDR2 FQNEAQ (reference sequence). In nucleotides, the CDR3 is TGTGCCAGCAGCTTCGAAGTCCCCGGCTACGAGCAGTACTTC. This translates into CASSFEVPGYEQYF.

The chain couples TRBV27 to TRBJ1-4, with D maybe TRBD1 (5 bases). With 7 bases removed from V and 8 bases from J, the gap between germline ends came to 17 bases. This CDR3 contains 14 residues. The germline CDR1 and CDR2 sequences are MNHEY and SMNVEV (reference sequence). CDR3 residues: CASKNPGVYEKLFF. In DNA form, the CDR3 reads TGTGCCAGCAAAAATCCGGGGGTATACGAAAAACTGTTTTTT.

The chain links TRBV28 to TRBJ1-6; 9 bases map to TRBD1. CDR1 and CDR2 (germline): MDHEN, SYDVKM. V dropped 8 bases and J dropped 5; count of bases not matched to a gene: 7. The CDR3 runs to 15 residues. Here the CDR3 DNA reads TGTGCCAGCGTTGAGACAGGGGGGCATAATTCACCCCTCCACTTT. Encoded protein: CASVETGGHNSPLHF.

This clone has just a few counts. The gene calls are TRBV11-2 and TRBJ1-4; D is possibly TRBD1 (5 bases). Per the germline V gene, CDR1 is SGHAT and CDR2 is FQNNGV. Trimming took off 5 bases at V and 4 bases at J, with 14 bases between the two ends. This CDR3 contains 15 residues. The chain's CDR3 is CASSPSGTYNEKLFF. CDR3 nucleotide sequence: TGTGCCAGCAGCCCCAGTGGGACCTATAATGAAAAACTGTTTTTT.

The chain links TRBV14 to TRBJ1-2, with no clear D. The germline V gene encodes CDR1 SGHDN and CDR2 FVKESK. The CDR3 runs to 16 residues. Trimming took 0 bases from V and 6 from J, leaving 17 bases between them. The CDR3 loop reads CASSQDGDPPRNGYTF. The CDR3 region has the DNA TGTGCCAGCAGCCAAGATGGGGATCCCCCTAGGAATGGCTACACCTTC.

J is TRBJ1-2 and V is TRBV30; no firm D call. The germline CDR1 and CDR2 sequences are GTSNPN and SVGIG (reference sequence). V was clipped by 0 bases and J by 8 bases, with 19 bases between them. This CDR3 contains 15 residues. CDR3 in amino acids: CAWSVYSQQVRGYTF. The CDR3 coding sequence is TGTGCCTGGAGTGTTTATAGTCAGCAGGTTCGAGGCTACACCTTC. The whole variable domain, remainder taken from reference TRBV30 and TRBJ1-2, is SQTIHQWPATLVQPVGSPLSLECTVEGTSNPNLYWYRQAAGRGLQLLFYSVGIGQISSEVPQNLSASRPQDRQFILSSKKLLLSDSGFYLCAWSVYSQQVRGYTFGSGTRLTVV.

This clone was observed a single time. This sequence joins TRBV6-1 and TRBJ1-2; maybe TRBD1 (6 bases). The germline gives CDR1 MNHNS, CDR2 SASEGT. V shed 4 bases and J shed 5 bases, with 8 bases lying between them. The CDR3 has 12 residues. The CDR3 reads CASSVQGYGYTF. The CDR3 DNA follows: TGTGCCAGCAGTGTACAGGGTTATGGCTACACCTTC.

The chain couples TRBV28 to TRBJ2-2; no definite D call. Germline assignment: CDR1 MDHEN and CDR2 SYDVKM. The CDR3 consists of 13 residues. V dropped 10 bases and J dropped 4 bases, with 13 bases sitting between them. The CDR3 nucleotides are TGTGCCACGCGACGAGCCTCCACCGGGGAGCTGTTTTTT. It specifies CATRRASTGELFF. The variable domain in full, completed from reference TRBV28 and TRBJ2-2, reads DVKVTQSSRYLVKRTGEKVFLECVQDMDHENMFWYRQDPGLGLRLIYFSYDVKMKEKGDIPEGYSVSREKKERFSLILESASTNQTSMYLCATRRASTGELFFGEGSRLTVL.

The chain couples TRBV6-1 to TRBJ1-2, with D possibly being TRBD1 (6 bases). Germline CDR1 and CDR2: MNHNS and SASEGT. Trimming removed 3 bases at V and 4 bases at J, with 18 bases between. The CDR3 contains 16 residues. CDR3 residues: CASSDNPWGGGYGYTF. CDR3 nucleotides: TGTGCCAGCAGTGATAACCCTTGGGGAGGGGGCTATGGCTACACCTTC.

The rearrangement joins TRBV2 to TRBJ1-3, with D unresolved. V shed 1 base and J shed 0 bases, with 13 bases lying between them. This CDR3 spans 17 amino acids. Germline V lookup: CDR1 SNHLY, CDR2 FYNNEI. The CDR3 loop reads CASSEGRDSFSGNTIYF. The CDR3 bases are TGTGCCAGCAGTGAAGGGCGGGATTCTTTCTCTGGAAACACCATATATTTT.

The J gene is TRBJ1-2, the V gene TRBV6-5, with no clear D. The CDR3 is 13 residues long. V lost 10 bases to trimming and J lost 5 bases, with 17 bases between them. Looked up from germline, CDR1 is MNHEY and CDR2 is SVGAGI. The CDR3 coding sequence is TGTGCCACCGGGGTTGGGGATTGGTATGGCTACACCTTC. It translates to CATGVGDWYGYTF.

The chain recombines TRBV7-2 with TRBJ2-7, with TRBD1 identical over 9 bases. The V gene's germline CDR1 is SGHTA and CDR2 FQGNSA. The CDR3 extends over 15 amino acids. Trimming cost V 5 bases and J 3 bases; bases outside gene matches: 8. CDR3 coding DNA: TGTGCCAGCAGCCTTACGGGACAGGGAAACTACGAGCAGTACTTC. Its protein is CASSLTGQGNYEQYF.

The chain couples TRBV6-4 to TRBJ2-1, with 11 bases matching TRBD1. J was trimmed by 6 bases and V by 5 bases; bases with no gene match: 9. The CDR3 consists of 16 residues. CDR1 and CDR2 from the germline V gene are MRHNA and SNTAGT. The CDR3 reads CASSPRTGGNFNEQFF. CDR3 in DNA: TGTGCCAGCAGTCCCCGGACAGGGGGCAACTTCAATGAGCAGTTCTTC.

This clone was picked up a small number of times. The chain links TRBV2 to TRBJ2-2; 10 bases match TRBD2. CDR1 SNHLY and CDR2 FYNNEI come from the germline V gene. The junction had 8 bases not matched to a gene; V was cut back by 1 base and J by 6 bases. The CDR3 sequence is 17 residues long. The CDR3 region is CASSEELAGTSAGELFF. The CDR3 DNA follows: TGTGCCAGCAGTGAAGAACTAGCGGGAACGAGTGCCGGGGAGCTGTTTTTT.

In this sample, this clone turned up a few times. The CDR3 is CASRYAGSSSGANVLTF. CDR3 bases: TGTGCCAGCAGATACGCCGGGTCTAGCTCTGGGGCCAACGTCCTGACTTTC. The chain is built from TRBV7-9 and TRBJ2-6; D unclear. The germline gives CDR1 SEHNR, CDR2 FQNEAQ (reference sequence). The CDR3 contains 17 residues. V shed 6 bases and J shed 0 bases, with 15 bases lying between them.

The chain links TRBV2 to TRBJ2-1; the D gene could be TRBD1 or TRBD2 (5 bases each). Deletions cut 4 bases from V and 8 bases from J, with 12 bases between. The CDR3 totals 13 residues. CDR1 SNHLY and CDR2 FYNNEI come from the germline V gene. The DNA of the CDR3 is TGTGCCAGCAGTGGGTTAGGGGAGCATGAGCAGTTCTTC. Residues: CASSGLGEHEQFF.

This clone was counted only a few times. The chain uses TRBV11-2 and TRBJ2-5; D might be TRBD1 (5 bases). Per germline, CDR1 SGHAT and CDR2 FQNNGV. V shed 5 bases and J shed 5 bases, with 21 bases lying between them. The CDR3 sequence is 16 residues long. The CDR3 bases are TGTGCCAGCAGCCCGTTCTTTTGGGGCAAAGGGGAGACCCAGTACTTC. Translating gives CASSPFFWGKGETQYF.

The chain carries TRBV7-2 and TRBJ1-1; possibly TRBD1 for D (6 bases). This CDR3 contains 15 residues. CDR1 is SGHTA and CDR2 is FQGNSA in the germline V gene. The V end was cut by 5 bases, the J end by 5 bases, with 18 bases between. The CDR3 loop reads CASSTQGKGRTEAFF. The CDR3, as DNA: TGTGCCAGCAGCACACAGGGAAAGGGGAGAACTGAAGCTTTCTTT.

The genes are TRBV18 and TRBJ2-2, with 7 bases matching TRBD1. CDR1 is KGHSH and CDR2 is LQKENI in the germline V gene. Trimming removed 3 bases from V and 0 bases from J; junction bases left unmatched: 4. The CDR3 is 16 amino acids. As DNA, the CDR3 is TGTGCCAGCTCACCTACCGGGACAGCGAACACCGGGGAGCTGTTTTTT. This encodes CASSPTGTANTGELFF. The whole variable domain, filled in from reference TRBV18 and TRBJ2-2, reads NAGVMQNPRHLVRRRGQEARLRCSPMKGHSHVYWYRQLPEEGLKFMVYLQKENIIDESGMPKERFSAEFPKEGPSILRIQQVVRGDSAAYFCASSPTGTANTGELFFGEGSRLTVL.

The rearrangement joins TRBV6-6 to TRBJ2-1; D unresolved. CDR1 and CDR2 (germline): MNHNY, SVGAGI (reference sequence). There are 13 residues in the CDR3. V was clipped by 0 bases and J by 9 bases, with 9 bases between them. The CDR3 coding sequence is TGTGCCAGCAGTTACTCCCCCGGTTTTGAGCAGTTCTTC. Its protein is CASSYSPGFEQFF.

The chain uses TRBV6-2 or TRBV6-3 and TRBJ2-3, with 7 bases identical to TRBD1. Germline values: CDR1 MNHEY, CDR2 SVGEGT. Trimming removed 5 bases from V and 2 bases from J; junction bases left unmatched: 10. This CDR3 region has 16 residues. CDR3 nucleotide sequence: TGTGCCAGCAGTGGCGACAGGGTGGGTTACACAGATACGCAGTATTTT. Translated: CASSGDRVGYTDTQYF.

This clone was counted once. The chain uses TRBV11-2 and TRBJ2-4; 7 nucleotides agree with TRBD1. The junction had 4 bases not matched to a gene; V was cut back by 5 bases and J by 6 bases. The length of the CDR3 is 13 residues. Germline V CDR1 and CDR2: SGHAT, FQNNGV. DNA of the CDR3: TGTGCCAGCAGCCCCCACAGGGGAAACATTCAGTACTTC. Encoded protein: CASSPHRGNIQYF.

The V call is TRBV9, the J call TRBJ1-4; no definite D call. The CDR3 is 15 amino acids. Between the trimmed V and J ends, which lost 6 bases and 4 bases, there was a span of 16 bases. Germline V gene sequence: CDR1 SGDLS, CDR2 YYNGEE. The CDR3 is CASTPGGGLNEKLFF. In DNA, the CDR3 is TGTGCCAGCACCCCCGGAGGAGGGCTTAATGAAAAACTGTTTTTT. The variable domain in full, completed from reference TRBV9 and TRBJ1-4, reads DSGVTQTPKHLITATGQRVTLRCSPRSGDLSVYWYQQSLDQGLQFLIQYYNGEERAKGNILERFSAQQFPDLHSELNLSSLELGDSALYFCASTPGGGLNEKLFFGSGTQLSVL.

The rearrangement joins TRBV6-2 or TRBV6-3 to TRBJ2-3, with 8 bases matching TRBD2. The J segment lost 3 bases and the V segment lost 6 bases, leaving 8 bases of the junction unmatched. Germline V gene lookup returns CDR1 MNHEY and CDR2 SVGEGT. CDR3 size: 15 residues. The CDR3 nucleotides are TGTGCCAGCAGCGCTTACGGGGGGGCAACAGATACGCAGTATTTT. Translation gives CASSAYGGATDTQYF.

CDR3 nucleotides: TGTGCCAGCAGCTTATGGGGGGATACGCAGTATTTT. This translates into CASSLWGDTQYF. This chain uses TRBV7-3 with TRBJ2-3; TRBD1 or TRBD2 may be the D gene (5 bases each). In germline, CDR1 is SGHTA, CDR2 FQGTGA. Trimming cost V 2 bases and J 6 bases, with 6 bases left between them. The CDR3 has 12 residues.

The V call is TRBV6-5, the J call TRBJ2-1, with D maybe TRBD2 (5 bases). CDR1 MNHEY and CDR2 SVGAGI come from the germline V gene. CDR3 length: 13 residues. Between the trimmed V and J ends, which lost 2 bases and 8 bases, there was a span of 10 bases. The CDR3 reads CASSYEGAYEQFF. Written as DNA, the CDR3 is TGTGCCAGCAGTTACGAGGGAGCCTATGAGCAGTTCTTC.